The 18 T cell receptor beta chains below were found in one sample sequenced in a study of T cell changes during pregnancy in multiple sclerosis. Libraries were prepared by immunoSEQ multiplex PCR; TCRdb keeps only in-frame clonotypes and omits some of them. In the table there are 35,000 to 45,000 clones, roughly 92% of which are singletons. The sequencing here drew on peripheral blood, taken before pregnancy. The receptors derive from a female donor with multiple sclerosis, enrolled in a pregnancy study.

For the CDR3, the DNA is TGTGCCAGCTCACCACGTTCTCGCAGGGGTGGTGGCTACACCTTC. It yields the protein CASSPRSRRGGGYTF. The rearrangement joins TRBV18 to TRBJ1-2; D perhaps matches TRBD1 (6 bases). The CDR3 loop spans 15 amino acids. The V end was cut by 1 base, the J end by 7 bases, with 16 bases between. The germline V gene encodes CDR1 KGHSH and CDR2 LQKENI. Full variable domain (remainder filled in from reference TRBV18 and TRBJ1-2): NAGVMQNPRHLVRRRGQEARLRCSPMKGHSHVYWYRQLPEEGLKFMVYLQKENIIDESGMPKERFSAEFPKEGPSILRIQQVVRGDSAAYFCASSPRSRRGGGYTFGSGTRLTVV.

The J gene is TRBJ2-3, the V gene TRBV27; TRBD2 aligns across 13 bases. Germline V CDR1 and CDR2: MNHEY, SMNVEV (reference sequence). The CDR3 is made up of 18 amino acids. V trimming: 5 bases; J trimming: 11 bases; junction bases outside the gene matches: 19. CDR3 in DNA: TGTGCCAGCAGTCCCGGACTAGCGGGAGTAGAACCTTTCTTTGGGCAGTATTTT. Translated: CASSPGLAGVEPFFGQYF.

J is TRBJ2-1 and V is TRBV4-1; maybe TRBD1 (5 bases). V dropped 0 bases and J dropped 6 bases, with 15 bases sitting between them. Germline values: CDR1 MGHRA, CDR2 YSYEKL. The CDR3 is 16 amino acids. The CDR3 nucleotides are TGCGCCAGCAGCCAAGATATAGGGGCAGGTTCCAATGAGCAGTTCTTC. This gives the protein CASSQDIGAGSNEQFF.

The rearrangement joins TRBV27 to TRBJ2-1, with no clear D. CDR1 is MNHEY and CDR2 is SMNVEV in the germline V gene (reference sequence). The CDR3 covers 16 residues. Trimming cost V 3 bases and J 0 bases, with 12 bases left between them. This CDR3 reads CASSLAGFVSYNEQFF. The CDR3 nucleotides are TGTGCCAGCAGTTTGGCAGGTTTTGTCTCCTACAATGAGCAGTTCTTC.

Only one count was recorded for this clone. This rearrangement joins TRBV7-9 to TRBJ2-1; tentative D call: TRBD2 (5 bases). CDR3 size: 15 residues. Germline-derived CDR1 and CDR2 are SEHNR and FQNEAQ (reference sequence). Trimming took off 4 bases at V and 6 bases at J, with 16 bases between the two ends. CDR3 protein: CASSSRLGGSNEQFF. The CDR3 bases are TGTGCCAGCAGCTCCCGATTAGGAGGCTCCAATGAGCAGTTCTTC.

V gene TRBV5-5 combines with J gene TRBJ2-7, with 11 nucleotides matching TRBD2. The CDR3 covers 19 residues. J was trimmed by 0 bases and V by 2 bases; bases with no gene match: 13. Germline assignment: CDR1 SGHKS and CDR2 YYEKEE (reference sequence). The CDR3 bases are TGTGCCAGCAGCTTCGCGACTAGCGGGACCCCTGGGAGCTCCTACGAGCAGTACTTC. This translates into CASSFATSGTPGSSYEQYF.

This chain connects TRBV5-6 to TRBJ2-3; 8 bases fit TRBD1. This CDR3 comprises 14 residues. Per germline, CDR1 SGHDT and CDR2 YYEEEE. Trimming took 3 bases from V and 4 from J; bases not matched to a gene: 4. In DNA form, the CDR3 reads TGTGCCAGCAGCTCGACAGGGGTCGCAGATACGCAGTATTTT. Translated, it gives CASSSTGVADTQYF.

The chain links TRBV9 to TRBJ2-5, with 9 bases that match TRBD1. CDR1 and CDR2 from the germline V gene are SGDLS and YYNGEE. Trimming cost V 7 bases and J 5 bases; bases outside gene matches: 18. This CDR3 has 17 residues. The CDR3 coding sequence is TGTGCCAGCCGCCCGGGATTTGGACAGGGGTCGGGGGAGACCCAGTACTTC. Protein: CASRPGFGQGSGETQYF.

This clone was detected once. The junction does not match germline at one end; this may be a read error. V usage is TRBV6-4 and J usage is TRBJ1-1; D call uncertain. The CDR3 sequence is 13 residues long. Germline V gives CDR1 MRHNA, CDR2 SNTAGT. For the CDR3, the DNA is TGTGCCAGCAGTGACTACCCAAACAGTGAAGCTTTCTTT. Protein: CASSDYPNSEAFF.

CDR3 in DNA: TGCGCCAGCAGTATAGGGGGCCAAGAGACCCAGTACTTC. It yields the protein CASSIGGQETQYF. The chain is built from TRBV5-1 and TRBJ2-5; D is perhaps TRBD1 (6 bases). The CDR3 extends over 13 amino acids. The germline gives CDR1 SGHRS, CDR2 YFSETQ. V dropped 5 bases and J dropped 1 base, with 9 bases sitting between them.

The J gene is TRBJ2-3, the V gene TRBV25-1; TRBD2 aligns across 9 bases. The ends lost 5 bases at V and 0 bases at J; junction bases unmatched: 0. Germline CDR1 and CDR2: MGHDK and SYGVNS. This CDR3 has 14 amino acids. CDR3 in amino acids: CASSLAGSTDTQYF. The CDR3 coding sequence is TGTGCCAGCAGTCTAGCGGGAAGCACAGATACGCAGTATTTT. Supplemented by reference TRBV25-1 and TRBJ2-3, the full variable domain reads EADIYQTPRYLVIGTGKKITLECSQTMGHDKMYWYQQDPGMELHLIHYSYGVNSTEKGDLSSESTVSRIRTEHFPLTLESARPSHTSQYLCASSLAGSTDTQYFGPGTRLTVL.

This chain uses TRBV27 with TRBJ2-7; 10 bases are shared with TRBD1. V lost 6 bases to trimming and J lost 0 bases; unmatched junction nucleotides: 2. The germline V gene has CDR1 MNHEY and CDR2 SMNVEV (reference sequence). The CDR3 runs 14 residues. CDR3 in DNA: TGTGCCAGCAGCTGGACAGGGGGCTCCTACGAGCAGTACTTC. This encodes CASSWTGGSYEQYF.

The rearrangement links TRBV27 to TRBJ2-7; D is unresolved. The V gene lost 3 bases and the J gene lost 7 bases, with 13 bases spanning the gap. This CDR3 is 13 amino acids long. The germline CDR1 and CDR2 sequences are MNHEY and SMNVEV (reference sequence). The CDR3 DNA sequence: TGTGCCAGCAGTTTCCAGGTTGCTGGAGAGCAGTACTTC. Its protein is CASSFQVAGEQYF.

The rearrangement uses TRBV5-4 and TRBJ1-6, with 8 bases matching TRBD1. This CDR3 contains 14 residues. Trimming at V came to 2 bases and at J to 10 bases, leaving 5 bases not matched to a gene. Per the germline V gene, CDR1 is SGHNT and CDR2 is YYREEE (reference sequence). CDR3 loop: CASSFGQGQSPLHF. The DNA of the CDR3 is TGTGCCAGCAGCTTCGGACAGGGTCAGTCACCCCTCCACTTT.

The V call is TRBV18, the J call TRBJ2-4, with 15 bases lining up with TRBD2. Losses at the gene ends were 0 bases for V and 7 bases for J; bases not matched to a gene: 1. This CDR3 is built from 16 residues. Germline V CDR1 and CDR2: KGHSH, LQKENI. DNA of the CDR3: TGTGCCAGCTCACCACCGGGACTAGCGGGAGGTAACATTCAGTACTTC. This gives the protein CASSPPGLAGGNIQYF.

V and J are TRBV7-2 and TRBJ1-1, with D uncertain. CDR1 is SGHTA and CDR2 is FQGNSA in the germline V gene. The CDR3 extends over 13 amino acids. V was cut by 9 bases and J by 7 bases, with 18 bases left in between. CDR3 DNA sequence: TGTGCCAGTGACCCCCGGGAGGGCCTTGAAGCTTTCTTT. This translates into CASDPREGLEAFF.

This sequence joins TRBV25-1 and TRBJ1-4, with D possibly TRBD1 on 6 matching bases. V was cut by 5 bases and J by 10 bases, with 23 bases left in between. CDR1 and CDR2 from the germline V gene are MGHDK and SYGVNS. The CDR3 length is 16 residues. For the CDR3, the DNA is TGTGCCAGCAGTCACTCAAGCTGGTCGGGAGGGGGAAAACTGTTTTTT. It codes for CASSHSSWSGGGKLFF.

The chain carries TRBV7-9 and TRBJ2-5, with 9 bases lining up with TRBD1. Per germline, CDR1 SEHNR and CDR2 FQNEAQ (reference sequence). The CDR3 spans 15 residues. The V gene end was trimmed by 1 base and the J gene end by 2 bases; junction bases not matched to a gene: 2. The CDR3 coding sequence is TGTGCCAGCAGCTTAGGAGGACAGGGGCAAGAGACCCAGTACTTC. Encoded protein: CASSLGGQGQETQYF.